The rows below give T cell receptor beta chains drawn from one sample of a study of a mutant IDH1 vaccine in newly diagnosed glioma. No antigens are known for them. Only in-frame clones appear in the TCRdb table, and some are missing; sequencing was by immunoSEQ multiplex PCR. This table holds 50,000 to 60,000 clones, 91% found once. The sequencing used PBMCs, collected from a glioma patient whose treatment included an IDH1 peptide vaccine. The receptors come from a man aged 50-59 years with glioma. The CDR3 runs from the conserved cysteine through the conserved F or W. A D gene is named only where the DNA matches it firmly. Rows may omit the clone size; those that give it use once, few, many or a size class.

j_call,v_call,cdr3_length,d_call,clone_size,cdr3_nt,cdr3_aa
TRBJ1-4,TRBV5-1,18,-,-,TGCGCCAGCAGCCCCCAGGGTCAGATTTTGCGTTCTAATGAAAAACTGTTTTTT,CASSPQGQILRSNEKLFF
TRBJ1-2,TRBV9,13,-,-,TGTGCCAGCCGATCGACAAGTACCTATGGCTACACCTTC,CASRSTSTYGYTF
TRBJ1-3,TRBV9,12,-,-,TGTGCCAGCAGCTTCCGACAGGACACCATATATTTT,CASSFRQDTIYF
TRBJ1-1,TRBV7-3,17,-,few,TGTGCCAGCAGCTTAGAGGGCCCGACGCGGCGGAACACTGAAGCTTTCTTT,CASSLEGPTRRNTEAFF
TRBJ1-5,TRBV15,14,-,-,TGTGCCACCAGCCGACGGTCCTCCAATCAGCCCCAGCATTTT,CATSRRSSNQPQHF
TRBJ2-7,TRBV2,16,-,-,TGTGCCAGCACTGGGAGAGTGACCCTTAGCTCCTACGAGCAGTACTTC,CASTGRVTLSSYEQYF
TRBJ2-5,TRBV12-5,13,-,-,TGTGCTAGTGGATACGGGAGCGGCGAGACCCAGTACTTC,CASGYGSGETQYF
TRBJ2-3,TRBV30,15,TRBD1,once,TGTGCCTGGAGTGCGACAGGGTTCGACACAGATACGCAGTATTTT,CAWSATGFDTDTQYF
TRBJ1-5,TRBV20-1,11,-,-,TGCAGTGCTAGACAGCAATCAGCCCAGCATTTT,CSARQQSAQHF
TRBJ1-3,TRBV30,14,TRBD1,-,TGTGCCTGGAGTGTGATGTCAGGGGGGGACACCATATATTTT,CAWSVMSGGDTIYF
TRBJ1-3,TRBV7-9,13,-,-,TGTGCCAGCAGCCCCTCTTCAGGAAACACCATATATTTT,CASSPSSGNTIYF
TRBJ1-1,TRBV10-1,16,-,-,TGCGCCAGCAGTGAGTCGAAAGCAGGACGCTACGGATTAGCTTTCTTT,CASSESKAGRYGLAFF
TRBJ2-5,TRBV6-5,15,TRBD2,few,TGTGCCAGCAGCCGGACTAGCGGAACGAGAGAGACCCAGTACTTC,CASSRTSGTRETQYF
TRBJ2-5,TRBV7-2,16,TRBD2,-,TGTGCCAGCAGCTTATATGCTAGCGGGGTGAGTTCGCCCCAGTACTTC,CASSLYASGVSSPQYF
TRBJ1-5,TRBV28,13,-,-,TGTGCCAGCAGAAGGAAGGGAGGTCAGCCCCAGCATTTT,CASRRKGGQPQHF
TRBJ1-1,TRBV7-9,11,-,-,TGTGCCAGCAGCTTGCAGGGTAAAGCTTTCTTT,CASSLQGKAFF
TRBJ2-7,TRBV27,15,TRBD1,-,TGTGCCAGCAGCCGAGACAGGGGGGGTTCCTACGAGCAGTACTTC,CASSRDRGGSYEQYF
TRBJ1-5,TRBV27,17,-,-,TGTGCCAGCAGAACCGGGACTAACATTGGGAGCAATCAGCCCCAGCATTTT,CASRTGTNIGSNQPQHF
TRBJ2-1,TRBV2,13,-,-,TGTGCCAGCAGTGAATTCCGTAACAATGAGCAGTTCTTC,CASSEFRNNEQFF
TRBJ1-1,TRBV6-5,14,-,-,TGTGCCAGCAGTTACGCAGGGCCGGGCACTGAAGCTTTCTTT,CASSYAGPGTEAFF
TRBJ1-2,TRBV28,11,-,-,TGTGCCAGCAGACTGAACTATGGCTACACCTTC,CASRLNYGYTF
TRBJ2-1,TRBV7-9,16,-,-,TGTGCCAGCAGCGTGATTATGGGAAGCTCCTACAATGAGCAGTTCTTC,CASSVIMGSSYNEQFF
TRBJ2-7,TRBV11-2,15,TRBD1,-,TGTGCCAGCAGCCTCAGACAGGGGGCGAGCTACGAGCAGTACTTC,CASSLRQGASYEQYF
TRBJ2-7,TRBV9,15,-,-,TGTGCCAGCAGCGTCCGGGACTCCCCATCCTACGAGCAGTACTTC,CASSVRDSPSYEQYF
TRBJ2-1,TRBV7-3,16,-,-,TGTGCCAGCAGCCGCGGACAGCCAACATTCTACAATGAGCAGTTCTTC,CASSRGQPTFYNEQFF
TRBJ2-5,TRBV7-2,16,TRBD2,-,TGTGCCAGCAGCTTACGTTCCGCGGGGGGCGAAGAGACCCAGTACTTC,CASSLRSAGGEETQYF
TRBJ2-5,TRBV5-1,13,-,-,TGCGCCAGCACACAGGGTTCACAAGAGACCCAGTACTTC,CASTQGSQETQYF
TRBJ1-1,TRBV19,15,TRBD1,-,TGTGCCAGTTCAAGGACAGGGGCGGGGAACACTGAAGCTTTCTTT,CASSRTGAGNTEAFF
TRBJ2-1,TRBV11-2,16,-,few,TGTGCCAGCAGCAGAGGGCGGGGCGGTAAGAACGATGAGCAGTTCTTC,CASSRGRGGKNDEQFF
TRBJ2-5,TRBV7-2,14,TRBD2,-,TGTGCCAGCAGTAGCGCGGGGGGGACAGAGACCCAGTACTTC,CASSSAGGTETQYF
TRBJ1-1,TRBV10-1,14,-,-,TGCGCCAGCAGTGAGTCCGACACGACCACTGAAGCTTTCTTT,CASSESDTTTEAFF
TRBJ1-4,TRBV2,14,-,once,TGTGCCGGGGGTGTGGGGACAAGGGATGAAAAACTGTTTTTT,CAGGVGTRDEKLFF
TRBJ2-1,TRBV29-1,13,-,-,TGCAGCGTTGTCAGGACACCCGACAATGAGCAGTTCTTC,CSVVRTPDNEQFF
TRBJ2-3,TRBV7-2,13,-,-,TGTGCCAGCACTCGGGATAGCACAGATACGCAGTATTTT,CASTRDSTDTQYF
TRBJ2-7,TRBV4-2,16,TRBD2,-,TGTGCCAGCAGCCAGGGAGGGGGACTAGCCTCCTACGAGCAGTACTTC,CASSQGGGLASYEQYF
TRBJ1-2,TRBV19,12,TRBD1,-,TGTGCCTCGGGACAGGGGTTTAACGGCTACACCTTC,CASGQGFNGYTF
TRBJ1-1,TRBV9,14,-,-,TGTGCCAGCAGCGCAGGGTTCGGGAACACTGAAGCTTTCTTT,CASSAGFGNTEAFF
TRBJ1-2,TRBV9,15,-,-,TGTGCCAGCAGCGTAGATGGGCAGGGAGAATATGGCTACACCTTC,CASSVDGQGEYGYTF